The following is a T cell receptor beta chain sequence with its context. Other DNA sequences within the sample encode an identical CDR3. The sample originates from a study of blood T cell repertoires in COVID-19. Looking at the study overall: Acute and convalescent COVID-19 samples came from the United States, Italy and Spain. T cells, B-cell-depleted T cells, or PBMCs supplied cDNA or gDNA.

Here immunoSEQ multiplex PCR was the method, and the copy in TCRdb shows in-frame clones only, minus some. The data show 200,000 to 250,000 clones, with more than 80% seen just once and 7.8% held by the top ten. J lost 5 bases, V lost 6 bases, and 3 bases had no gene match. Germline CDR1 reads DFQATT; CDR2 reads SNEGSKA (reference sequence). The CDR3 runs to 11 residues. The chain is built from TRBV20-1 and TRBJ2-5; 7 bases match TRBD1. This clonotype was sampled from a woman of 80 years or more with COVID-19, enrolled during active disease. Sequenced input: peripheral blood. The CDR3 protein is CSARQGETQYF. CDR3 bases: TGCAGTGCACGACAGGGTGAGACCCAGTACTTC.